One sample yielded the 31 T cell receptor beta chains listed below, sequenced in a study of T cells after yellow fever vaccination. TCRdb called the 5' RACE reads again in MiXCR, with one record for every CDR3 protein. Of 150,000 to 200,000 distinct CDR3 sequences in the sample, approximately 6.8% were seen once. The sample here was CD4+ T cells sorted from PBMCs, taken 5 days after the first yellow fever vaccination. Receptor source: a man aged 18 to 30 who received the YFV17D yellow fever vaccine.

This clonotype was detected many times. CDR3 region: CSVQTGVNTGELFF. DNA of the CDR3: TGCAGCGTTCAGACAGGGGTTAACACCGGGGAGCTGTTTTTT. The V gene is TRBV29-1, the J gene TRBJ2-2; 8 nucleotides line up with TRBD1. The CDR3 covers 14 residues. Trimming at V came to 5 bases and at J to 2 bases, leaving 4 bases not matched to a gene. Looked up from germline, CDR1 is SQVTM and CDR2 is ANQGSEA.

Details on this clonotype: An end of the junction differs from the germline gene, which may be a read error. The genes are TRBV6-2 or TRBV6-3 and TRBJ2-5; D call uncertain. CDR1 and CDR2 from the germline V gene are MNHEY and SVGEGT. The CDR3 runs to 11 residues. The CDR3 nucleotides are TGTTCCAGCAGCCCCGAGGAGACCCAGTACTTC. Protein product: CSSSPEETQYF.

In this sample, this clonotype turned up a few times. This chain links TRBV7-8 with TRBJ2-1; the D gene is possibly TRBD1 (5 bases). CDR3 size: 15 residues. Germline V CDR1 and CDR2: SGHVS, FQNEAQ. The ends were cut back, 6 bases at V and 5 bases at J, with 17 bases in the middle. The CDR3 region has the DNA TGTGCCAGCAGACCGTTCCGATTGGGGCACAATGAGCAGTTCTTC. As protein: CASRPFRLGHNEQFF.

This clonotype was found many times. The CDR3 spells CASSLVPGLILTEAFF. CDR3 coding DNA: TGTGCCAGCAGCTTAGTTCCAGGGCTTATCCTCACTGAAGCTTTCTTT. The chain combines TRBV7-8 with TRBJ1-1, with D maybe TRBD1 (5 bases). Trimming left V 1 base short and J 4 bases short, with 16 bases between. Germline-derived CDR1 and CDR2 are SGHVS and FQNEAQ. This CDR3 has 16 amino acids. The full variable domain, its missing parts supplied by reference TRBV7-8 and TRBJ1-1, is GAGVSQSPRYKVAKRGQDVALRCDPISGHVSLFWYQQALGQGPEFLTYFQNEAQLDKSGLPSDRFFAERPEGSVSTLKIQRTQQEDSAVYLCASSLVPGLILTEAFFGQGTRLTVV.

CDR3: CASSTRTGLGNTIYF. The CDR3 DNA sequence: TGTGCCAGCAGCACCCGGACAGGGTTGGGAAACACCATATATTTT. The V call is TRBV12-3 or TRBV12-4, the J call TRBJ1-3; 8 bases agree with TRBD1. The CDR3 has 15 amino acids. V lost 6 bases and J lost 4; bases outside the gene matches: 8.

The table lists this clonotype with many counts. CDR3 nucleotides: TGTGCCAGCAGTTTAGGGGGGGTTGCCAAAAACATTCAGTACTTC. It specifies CASSLGGVAKNIQYF. The chain has TRBV12-3 or TRBV12-4 and TRBJ2-4, with D perhaps TRBD2 (6 bases). This CDR3 is 15 amino acids long. Trimming stripped 1 base from V and 1 base from J, with 8 bases between.

This clonotype turned up a few times. This may come from a read error, since a much larger clone is one base off. The chain joins TRBV20-1 to TRBJ2-2; no definite D call. The CDR3 length is 13 residues. V was trimmed by 5 bases and J by 7 bases, leaving 14 bases between them. Germline V gives CDR1 DFQATT, CDR2 SNEGSKA (reference sequence). CDR3 region: CSAGNYVDGELFF. CDR3 DNA sequence: TGCAGTGCTGGTAACTATGTCGACGGGGAGCTGTTTTTT.

V is TRBV12-3 or TRBV12-4 and J is TRBJ2-7; 7 bases are shared with TRBD1. This CDR3 spans 15 amino acids. V dropped 7 bases and J dropped 4; count of bases not matched to a gene: 13. The CDR3 region is CASNDGRQGVYEQYF. As DNA, the CDR3 is TGTGCCAGCAATGATGGTCGACAGGGAGTTTACGAGCAGTACTTC.

This clonotype was counted ten times or more. The chain joins TRBV2 to TRBJ2-7; 7 bases match TRBD1. V lost 3 bases and J lost 1; bases outside the gene matches: 3. The CDR3 is made up of 14 amino acids. Germline loops: CDR1 SNHLY, CDR2 FYNNEI. CDR3 sequence: CASSEQGESYEQYF. CDR3 DNA sequence: TGTGCCAGCAGTGAGCAGGGGGAATCCTACGAGCAGTACTTC.

In this sample, this clonotype turned up many times. The chain has TRBV5-4 and TRBJ2-2, with 14 positions matching TRBD2. J lost 6 bases, V lost 4 bases, and 5 bases had no gene match. The CDR3 covers 16 residues. Germline lookup yields CDR1 SGHNT and CDR2 YYREEE (reference sequence). CDR3: CASSARTSGGPGELFF. For the CDR3, the DNA is TGTGCCAGCAGCGCCCGGACTAGCGGGGGGCCCGGGGAGCTGTTTTTT.

This clonotype was detected only a few times. Here the CDR3 DNA reads TGTGCCAGTAGTGAGCGACCAACTAATGAAAAACTGTTTTTT. The encoded protein is CASSERPTNEKLFF. The chain links TRBV19 to TRBJ1-4; D not resolved. From germline, CDR1 is LNHDA and CDR2 SQIVND (reference sequence). The CDR3 loop spans 14 amino acids. Trimming pared 5 bases from V and 0 bases from J, leaving 7 bases between.

The rearrangement links TRBV7-2 to TRBJ1-6, with D hard to call. The CDR3 length is 13 residues. Germline assignment: CDR1 SGHTA and CDR2 FQGNSA. V lost 5 bases, J lost 5 bases, and 7 bases lay in between. CDR3 nucleotides: TGTGCCAGCAGCCCTAATGATAATTCACCCCTCCACTTT. This codes for CASSPNDNSPLHF.

The V gene is TRBV12-3 or TRBV12-4, the J gene TRBJ2-3, with 10 bases fitting TRBD2. After removal of 6 bases from V and 6 bases from J, the junction contained 6 bases not matched to a gene. The CDR3 consists of 14 residues. The CDR3 nucleotides are TGTGCCAGCAGATCCAGCGGGGGGGGTGATACGCAGTATTTT. The encoded protein is CASRSSGGGDTQYF.

The chain combines TRBV18 with TRBJ2-3; TRBD1 aligns across 7 bases. Trimming at V came to 6 bases and at J to 4 bases, leaving 13 bases not matched to a gene. CDR1 and CDR2 (germline): KGHSH, LQKENI. The CDR3 is made up of 16 amino acids. CDR3 sequence: CASSRDPGGGADTQYF. In DNA form, the CDR3 reads TGTGCCAGCTCCCGAGACCCAGGGGGTGGCGCAGATACGCAGTATTTT.

This clonotype was detected only a few times. The chain carries TRBV12-3 or TRBV12-4 and TRBJ1-2; the D is unclear. The CDR3 sequence is 15 residues long. V was pared by 4 bases and J by 2 bases, with 14 bases between. The CDR3 nucleotides are TGTGCCAGCAGTTCGTGGGGAGACCCAAACTATGGCTACACCTTC. Translating it yields CASSSWGDPNYGYTF.

In this sample, this clonotype turned up a few times. J is TRBJ2-3 and V is TRBV24-1; D not resolved. V lost 1 base to trimming and J lost 9 bases, with 7 bases between them. CDR1 and CDR2 (germline): KGHDR, SFDVKD. This CDR3 spans 12 amino acids. In DNA, the CDR3 is TGTGCCACCAGTGATTTTCGGCAGACGCAGTATTTT. It yields the protein CATSDFRQTQYF.

This clonotype has a handful of counts. The chain joins TRBV4-2 to TRBJ2-3; TRBD2 matches 12 bases. Per germline, CDR1 LGHNA and CDR2 YNFKEQ. The CDR3 totals 16 residues. V gave up 4 bases and J gave up 4 bases; unmatched junction bases: 6. The CDR3 nucleotides read TGTGCCAGCAGCCCCCTGGCTAGCGGGGGGGCAGATACGCAGTATTTT. Encoded protein: CASSPLASGGADTQYF.

J is TRBJ1-3 and V is TRBV15; no reliable D call. V was cut by 5 bases and J by 2 bases, with 16 bases left in between. This CDR3 is built from 16 residues. Per the germline V gene, CDR1 is LNHNV and CDR2 is YYDKDF (reference sequence). CDR3 region: CATSASRIVAGNTIYF. For the CDR3, the DNA is TGTGCCACCAGCGCGTCTAGGATCGTTGCTGGAAACACCATATATTTT. The variable domain in full, with the rest retrieved from reference TRBV15 and TRBJ1-3, is DAMVIQNPRYQVTQFGKPVTLSCSQTLNHNVMYWYQQKSSQAPKLLFHYYDKDFNNEADTPDNFQSRRPNTSFCFLDIRSPGLGDTAMYLCATSASRIVAGNTIYFGEGSWLTVV.

The chain employs TRBV4-2 and TRBJ2-3, with D perhaps matching TRBD1 or TRBD2 (5 bases each). Per the germline V gene, CDR1 is LGHNA and CDR2 is YNFKEQ. V shed 5 bases and J shed 4 bases, with 10 bases lying between them. CDR3 length equals 13 residues. The CDR3 nucleotides are TGTGCCAGCAGCTTAGGGGACGCAGATACGCAGTATTTT. As protein: CASSLGDADTQYF.

This clonotype was counted between two and nine times. The chain carries TRBV5-1 and TRBJ2-5, with D uncertain. The V end lost 0 bases, the J end lost 4 bases, and 13 bases lay between the germline ends. The germline V gene encodes CDR1 SGHRS and CDR2 YFSETQ. There are 15 residues in the CDR3. The CDR3 sequence is CASSLVPSLGETQYF. DNA for the CDR3: TGCGCCAGCAGCTTGGTGCCTTCCCTGGGAGAGACCCAGTACTTC.

The sample holds many counts of this clonotype. The chain links TRBV12-3 or TRBV12-4 to TRBJ2-5; D gene uncertain. V lost 5 bases and J lost 7, with 14 bases in between. This CDR3 contains 13 residues. CDR3 in amino acids: CASSPAPLGTQYF. CDR3 in DNA: TGTGCCAGCAGTCCCGCCCCCTTAGGGACCCAGTACTTC.

This clonotype was picked up many times. The rearrangement uses TRBV4-3 and TRBJ2-3, with 7 bases aligning to TRBD2. The V gene end was trimmed by 1 base and the J gene end by 1 base; junction bases not matched to a gene: 8. The CDR3 sequence is 17 residues long. Germline CDR1 is LGHNA and CDR2 is YSLEER. The CDR3 coding sequence is TGCGCCAGCAGCCAAGGGTTAGCTAGCGGAGGCACAGATACGCAGTATTTT. Translated: CASSQGLASGGTDTQYF.

This clonotype came up many times. This chain connects TRBV4-2 to TRBJ1-2, with unresolved D. From germline, CDR1 is LGHNA and CDR2 YNFKEQ. Trimming removed 0 bases at V and 14 bases at J, with 13 bases between. CDR3 length: 12 residues. The CDR3, as DNA: TGTGCCAGCAGCCAAGAGGCGGGCTGGGAGACCTTC. It is translated as CASSQEAGWETF.

This clonotype was seen only a few times. The chain couples TRBV7-6 to TRBJ1-1, with unresolved D. Germline V CDR1 and CDR2: SGHVS, FNYEAQ. The CDR3 has 19 amino acids. V was pared by 1 base and J by 2 bases, with 23 bases between. The DNA for the CDR3 is TGTGCCAGCAGCTTAGAAGGAATTTCGGCAGAGCCGCTAAACACTGAAGCTTTCTTT. Translation: CASSLEGISAEPLNTEAFF.

The chain combines TRBV27 with TRBJ1-1; maybe TRBD1 (6 bases). The V gene lost 5 bases and the J gene lost 4 bases, with 17 bases spanning the gap. Germline lookup yields CDR1 MNHEY and CDR2 SMNVEV (reference sequence). The CDR3 runs to 15 residues. The CDR3 reads CASSLQGPPGTEAFF. CDR3 DNA: TGTGCCAGCAGTCTGCAGGGGCCACCGGGCACTGAAGCTTTCTTT.

This clonotype has at least ten counts. The chain has TRBV7-3 and TRBJ2-1; a weak D match, TRBD2 (5 bases). The CDR3 runs to 14 residues. Between the trimmed V and J ends, which lost 4 bases and 4 bases, there was a span of 11 bases. Germline V gene data show CDR1 as SGHTA and CDR2 as FQGTGA. The CDR3 reads CASSSPRGYNEQFF. The DNA of the CDR3 is TGTGCCAGCAGCTCCCCCCGAGGGTACAATGAGCAGTTCTTC. The full variable domain, with the rest looked up from reference TRBV7-3 and TRBJ2-1, is GAGVSQTPSNKVTEKGKYVELRCDPISGHTALYWYRQSLGQGPEFLIYFQGTGAADDSGLPNDRFFAVRPEGSVSTLKIQRTERGDSAVYLCASSSPRGYNEQFFGPGTRLTVL.

The chain recombines TRBV18 with TRBJ2-7, with D maybe TRBD1 (5 bases). This CDR3 has 13 residues. Germline-derived CDR1 and CDR2 are KGHSH and LQKENI. Trimming removed 6 bases at V and 0 bases at J, with 9 bases between. The CDR3: CASSPDSSYEQYV. CDR3 nucleotides: TGTGCCAGCTCGCCCGACAGCTCCTACGAGCAGTACGTC.

This chain connects TRBV24-1 to TRBJ2-7, with D possibly being TRBD1 (6 bases). The ends were cut back, 0 bases at V and 5 bases at J, with 19 bases in the middle. From germline, CDR1 is KGHDR and CDR2 SFDVKD. CDR3 length: 17 residues. The CDR3 reads CATSDLLVKQGFHEQYF. Written as DNA, the CDR3 is TGTGCCACCAGTGATTTGCTCGTAAAACAGGGTTTCCACGAGCAGTACTTC.

In this sample, this clonotype turned up a few times. The chain combines TRBV5-1 with TRBJ1-1; maybe TRBD1 (6 bases). V was pared by 0 bases and J by 2 bases, with 20 bases between. This CDR3 has 18 amino acids. CDR1 SGHRS and CDR2 YFSETQ come from the germline V gene. The CDR3 sequence is CASSLAGGLRGGNTEAFF. Written as DNA, the CDR3 is TGCGCCAGCAGCTTGGCCGGAGGCCTTAGAGGGGGAAACACTGAAGCTTTCTTT.

This clonotype was seen a handful of times. V gene TRBV30 combines with J gene TRBJ1-2, with TRBD1 matching over 7 bases. The CDR3 covers 15 residues. J lost 2 bases, V lost 4 bases, and 10 bases had no gene match. Germline CDR1 reads GTSNPN; CDR2 reads SVGIG (reference sequence). CDR3 loop: CAWTNRPTGNYGYTF. DNA of the CDR3: TGTGCCTGGACCAACCGCCCGACAGGGAACTATGGCTACACCTTC.

At least ten counts were recorded for this clonotype. V and J are TRBV12-3 or TRBV12-4 and TRBJ1-4; perhaps TRBD1 as D (5 bases). V lost 1 base and J 0 bases, leaving 12 bases between the germline ends. This CDR3 comprises 17 residues. DNA for the CDR3: TGTGCCAGCAGTTTAGGACCCAGGGAAGCAACTAATGAAAAACTGTTTTTT. This gives the protein CASSLGPREATNEKLFF.